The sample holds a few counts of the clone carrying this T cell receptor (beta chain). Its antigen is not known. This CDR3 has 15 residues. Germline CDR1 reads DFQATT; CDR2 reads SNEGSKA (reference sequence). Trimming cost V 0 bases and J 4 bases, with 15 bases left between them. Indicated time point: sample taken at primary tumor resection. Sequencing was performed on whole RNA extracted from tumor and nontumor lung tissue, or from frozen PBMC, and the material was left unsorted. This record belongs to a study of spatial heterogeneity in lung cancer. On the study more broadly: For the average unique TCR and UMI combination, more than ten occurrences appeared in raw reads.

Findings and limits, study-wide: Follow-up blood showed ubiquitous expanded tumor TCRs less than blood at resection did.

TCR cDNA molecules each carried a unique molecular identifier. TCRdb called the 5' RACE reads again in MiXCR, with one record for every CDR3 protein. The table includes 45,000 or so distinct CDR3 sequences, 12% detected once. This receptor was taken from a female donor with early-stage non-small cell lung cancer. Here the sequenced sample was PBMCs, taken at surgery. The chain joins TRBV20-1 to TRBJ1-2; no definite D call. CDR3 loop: CSAREERRALYGYTF. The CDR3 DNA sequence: TGCAGTGCTAGAGAGGAACGTCGGGCCCTCTATGGCTACACCTTC.